This TCR beta chain appears in the sequencing data of a study of cytomegalovirus exposure and HLA in healthy donors (dated by TCRdb to 2016 to 2017). Broadly, across the study: An earlier analysis of some 550 of the donors reported approximately 270 Gb of sequence data and approximately 110 million unique TCR beta sequences from roughly 180 million T cells. Typing coverage varied by locus: roughly 629-640 donors for A, B, C, DRB1 and DQB1; 522 for DQA1; about 570 for DPA1; 400 to 480 for DPB1. An early release covering over 500 HLA-typed donors comprised about 300 gigabases of sequencing data and 85 million to 100 million unique TCR sequences. Roughly 5 DR-DQ haplotypes were treated as single units for association and clustering because of strong linkage in the cohort. Besides the first cohort of 666 subjects, a separate validation cohort made up of roughly 120 different subjects was used. To predict cytomegalovirus infection status, the study brought together high-throughput TCR immunosequencing, statistical association of individual TCRs with disease status, and machine learning. The T cell repertoires of some 670 subjects were profiled by immunosequencing and related to cytomegalovirus serostatus. On average, over 200,000 unique TCR beta nucleotide sequences were sequenced per donor among a few hundred genotyped donors of the cohort, with roughly 19% of those sequences being non-productive. Alongside the repertoire data, information on donor age, sex, ethnicity and CMV serostatus was compiled. A later analysis re-examined previously published TCR beta repertoires from 610 or so donors and added high-resolution HLA genotyping to investigate patterns of TCR occurrence. The study was designed to test whether signatures of past pathogen exposure could be identified by cataloging public T cell receptors. Rather than drawing on any new phenotypic data, the later analysis identified candidate immune exposures from TCR beta sequences and the way those sequences occurred across donors. To decide whether each TCR beta V gene segment behaved as functional or pseudogenic, an earlier analysis of some 580 of the donors relied on high-throughput TCR beta sequencing. All discovery cohort repertoires had been generated using a single sequencing platform. Among the roughly 400 genotyped donors, roughly 80% belonged to the genetic ancestry cluster associated with self-reported Caucasian donors. Genome-wide SNP genotypes for about 65% of the 666 donors were used in a later genetic analysis, which treated that subset as a discovery cohort. Class I and class II HLA loci were covered by the typing at four-digit resolution.

The cohort consisted of 650 to 700 healthy bone marrow donors. At the time of sampling, every cohort member was nominally healthy, though immune exposures that went unrecorded were likely present. The donor was CMV seronegative and belonged to the group of 352 seronegative cohort members. A peripheral blood sample was collected from each donor, and TCR beta sequencing was performed on peripheral blood mononuclear cells. The Qiagen DNeasy Blood Extraction Kit was used to extract genomic DNA from the blood cell samples. The germline V gene specifies MGHDK as CDR1 and SYGVNS as CDR2. V gives up 8 bases and J gives up 4 bases, and the segment between their germline ends measures 9 bases. Including cysteine and phenylalanine, the CDR3 has 12 amino acids. The read is trimmed to its CDR3 DNA, 36 bases read in frame from base 1. General findings and caveats noted by the study authors: Strong co-occurrence of HLA alleles, especially DR and DQ, made assigning TCR associations to individual alleles difficult. Compared with the 666-donor mean, donors in an Asian-associated ancestry cluster had fewer N-insertions in productive TCRs, according to a later genetic analysis. According to a later analysis, most CMV-associated TCR beta chains appeared to be HLA-restricted, and the HLA associations seemed to be driven largely by CMV exposure. In a later analysis, TCR association rates were found to vary across HLA loci, with the most associated TCRs seen for DRB1 alleles and the fewest for HLA-C alleles. In vitro tests confirmed that a few of the cytomegalovirus-associated TCR beta chains recognize cytomegalovirus antigens. Because HLA typing was unavailable for some donors at each locus, only the typed subset was used in association tests. Because counts were too low, seventeen rarely observed V segments, including chromosome 9 orphons, were excluded from the earlier analysis of 587 of the donors. The study listed 170 or so TCR beta chains as associated with cytomegalovirus. Sequencing depth was assumed to be roughly uniform across donors in the presence/absence analyses, though that assumption may not hold. Specific HLA alleles were associated with around 18,000 TCR beta sequences at a false discovery rate of 0.05 in a later analysis. In this cohort, only TCR beta chains were sequenced, and detectable features were limited by the absence of alpha or paired-chain data. The authors suggested that the approach could potentially be extended to other disease states and immunological phenotypes. While some public TCRs were present in many individuals, most TCR sequences turned up only very rarely across donors. According to a later analysis, parvovirus B19, influenza, CMV and Epstein-Barr virus appeared linked to several top co-occurrence clusters. An association between a missense DCLRE1C variant and V-gene and J-gene trimming of TCR beta chains was found in a later genetic analysis and replicated in an independent cohort. Immune exposure information for the cohort was limited to CMV serostatus. The classifier was reported to diagnose cytomegalovirus status with high specificity and sensitivity in both the original and validation cohorts. A further reported finding was that TCR beta sequences accurately predicted the HLA-A and HLA-B alleles for most subjects in the first cohort. The 87-base-pair reads could not distinguish some IMGT-functional V segments, including TRBV6-2 and TRBV6-3, so those segments were excluded. In an earlier analysis of fewer than 700 of the donors, most TCR beta V segments appeared in productive rearrangements about 87% or about 30% of the time, broadly matching IMGT annotations. The sequencing pipeline was judged likely to have produced a cluster of highly shared sequence variants as a technical artifact. A later analysis found that HLA-associated TCR beta chains were more clonally expanded and had lower generation probabilities than equally common non-associated chains. Linkage disequilibrium might explain the correlated functional status among segregating V segments, but an unknown experimental factor could not be ruled out.

The library was made by the immunoSEQ multiplex PCR assay. For the multiplex PCR, a mixture combining 60 forward primers for TCR Vbeta segments and 13 reverse primers for TCR Jbeta segments was used. Amplification of the CDR3 region of rearranged TCR beta genes was performed with a multiplex PCR assay on genomic DNA. On the Illumina HiSeq System, the amplified TCR beta libraries were sequenced as 87-base-pair reads. As for how the authors treated the data: Across the 600 to 700 repertoires, a later analysis counted 75 million to 90 million unique TCR beta chains, some 11 million of which were shared by at least two donors. Raw reads were error-corrected and collapsed into unique sequences with a nearest-neighbor algorithm that merged closely related sequences to remove PCR and sequencing errors. To assign V, D and J gene segments, CDR3 sequences were aligned to IMGT reference sequences. For a sequence to be retained, a match of at least six nucleotides to both a V gene segment and a J gene segment was required. Rearrangements were classified as productive when the CDR3 lacked stop codons and remained in frame with V and J, and all other rearrangements were classified as non-productive. Following IMGT convention, CDR3 was defined as the stretch from the second conserved V-encoded cysteine up to the conserved J-encoded phenylalanine. In an earlier analysis of 550 to 650 of the donors, sequences lacking an unambiguous match to a single V gene segment were excluded. In an earlier analysis of a few hundred of the donors, V segments were called functional above 56.7% productive rearrangements and were called segregating when the between-donor standard deviation exceeded 5%. A statistical classification framework was built for diagnosing cytomegalovirus status from the catalog of TCR beta chain sequences. In a later analysis, TCR nucleotide sequences were compared against IMGT/GENE-DB human TR gene sequences so that V and J genes could be assigned. A later analysis assigned CDR3 sequences and most-parsimonious VDJ recombination scenarios with the TCRdist pipeline. A later analysis defined each TCR beta chain by its CDR3 amino acid sequence plus V-gene family, and excluded reads lacking a unique V-gene family. To address suspected cross-contamination and a sequencing artifact, a later analysis removed a few hundred highly shared, low-generation-probability nucleotide sequences. In a later analysis, a clonal expansion index for each public chain was calculated from normalized within-repertoire ranks of inferred template counts. Generation probabilities in a later analysis came from a VDJ recombination model fitted to out-of-frame rearrangements, and those results were checked against IGoR. Hypergeometric tests were used in a later analysis to score TCR-TCR, TCR-HLA and TCR-CMV co-occurrence, with a repertoire-size bias correction applied to the TCR pairs. In a later analysis, false discovery rates were estimated by permuting HLA or CMV assignments 20 times. In a later analysis, co-occurring TCRs were grouped with DBSCAN, and TCRdist sequence similarity was added when clustering was performed within HLA-allele-positive subsets. Co-occurrence clustering excluded repertoires with fewer than 30,000 or more than 120,000 public chains, plus five with anomalous nucleotide sharing. This is the immuneACCESS table as TCRdb keeps it, with only in-frame sequences that have V and J called. A part of the clones is gone; compared with another copy, unresolved V genes explain less than half, and the rest is unexplained. V and J calls and clone size are as listed in that table; D and trimming were resolved from the DNA. The sample table lists about 130,000 clones, around 77% of them with a count of one. More than 0.95% of the sample lies in the top ten.

Remarks on this clone: Its antigen is still unknown. No base quality values were provided; no much bigger clone lies one nucleotide off.

The rearranged chain carries TRBV25-1 and TRBJ1-3; TRBD1 could be the D gene, as 6 bases match. The receptor was derived from a man over 45 in good health and CMV-seronegative. Sequencing was carried out using PBMCs. The nucleotides read TGTGCCAGCGCCAGGGGAGGAAACACCATATATTTT. This codes for CASARGGNTIYF.